These 6 T cell receptor beta chains share one sample of origin, sequenced in a study of blood T cells in healthy people across ages. Primers used in a second PCR of about 6 to 11 cycles were a sample-barcoded 5' primer and a J-beta primer mix. In TCRdb, the 5' RACE reads were re-called with MiXCR into one record per CDR3 protein. The sample contains hundreds of thousands of distinct CDR3 sequences, about 30% of which appear only once. Sequenced input: blood. The receptor set was obtained from a woman at least 80 years old in good health.

This clonotype was picked up many times. V and J are TRBV12-3 or TRBV12-4 and TRBJ1-1, with 8 bases that match TRBD1. Trimming took 5 bases from V and 1 from J; bases not matched to a gene: 3. This CDR3 spans 14 amino acids. The CDR3 loop reads CASSQGAENTEAFF. Here the CDR3 DNA reads TGTGCCAGCAGTCAGGGGGCGGAGAACACTGAAGCTTTCTTT.

Regarding this clonotype: Since a much larger clone is just one base distant, this may be a read error. J is TRBJ2-2 and V is TRBV12-3 or TRBV12-4; 9 bases are a match to TRBD1. CDR3 length equals 13 residues. CDR3 loop: CASRRTGVGERFF. The CDR3 DNA sequence: TGTGCCAGCAGGAGGACAGGGGTCGGGGAGCGGTTTTTT.

This clonotype has a handful of counts. CDR3 bases: TGTGCCAGCAGTTACATGCAGGGAGGTGGCGGGGAGCTGTTTTTT. This codes for CASSYMQGGGGELFF. The chain uses TRBV6-6 and TRBJ2-2; D may be TRBD2 (6 bases). The CDR3 sequence is 15 residues long. Looked up from germline, CDR1 is MNHNY and CDR2 is SVGAGI (reference sequence). Between the trimmed V and J ends, which lost 2 bases and 7 bases, there was a span of 14 bases.

This clonotype was counted ten times or more. The V call is TRBV4-1, the J call TRBJ1-2; D remains unclear. This CDR3 is 11 amino acids long. V lost 5 bases and J 8 bases, leaving 9 bases between the germline ends. CDR1 and CDR2 (germline): MGHRA, YSYEKL. The CDR3 sequence: CASSWVRGYTF. The CDR3 bases are TGCGCCAGCAGCTGGGTGAGGGGCTACACCTTC.

The CDR3 DNA reads as TGTGCCAGCAGTCTTTCGGGGACTAGCAATCAGCCCCAGCATTTT. This sequence encodes CASSLSGTSNQPQHF. The chain is built from TRBV6-1 and TRBJ1-5; possibly TRBD1 for D (5 bases). Trimming left V 5 bases short and J 0 bases short, with 11 bases between. The germline gives CDR1 MNHNS, CDR2 SASEGT. This CDR3 comprises 15 residues.

The chain employs TRBV20-1 and TRBJ2-3; D gene ambiguous. Germline V gives CDR1 DFQATT, CDR2 SNEGSKA (reference sequence). Trimming took 7 bases from V and 0 from J, leaving 8 bases between them. CDR3 size: 12 residues. CDR3 DNA: TGCAGTGAACAAGCCAGCACAGATACGCAGTATTTT. Residues: CSEQASTDTQYF.